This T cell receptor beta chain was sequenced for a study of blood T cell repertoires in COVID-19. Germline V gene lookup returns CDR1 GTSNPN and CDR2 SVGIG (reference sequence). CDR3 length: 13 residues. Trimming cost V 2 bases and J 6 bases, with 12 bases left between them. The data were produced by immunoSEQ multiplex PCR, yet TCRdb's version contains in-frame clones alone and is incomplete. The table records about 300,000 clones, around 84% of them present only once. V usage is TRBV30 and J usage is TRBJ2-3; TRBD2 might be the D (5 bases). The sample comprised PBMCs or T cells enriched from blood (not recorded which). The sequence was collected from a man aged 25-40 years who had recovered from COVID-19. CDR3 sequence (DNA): TGTGCCTGGAGTACCCGGGATCGCGATACGCAGTATTTT. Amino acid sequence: CAWSTRDRDTQYF.